This TCR beta chain was obtained from a study of regulatory T cells in long-lasting Graves disease. Study findings and constraints: Researchers examined only peripheral blood and not thyroid tissue.

TCR beta libraries were built with iRepertoire HTBI primers and Arm-PCR of CDR3 regions. TCRdb recomputed calls from the multiplex PCR reads with MiXCR, one row per CDR3 protein. The profile covers a few hundred thousand distinct CDR3 sequences, with approximately 18% appearing a single time and 12% to 15% taken by the ten largest. The time point denotes: newly diagnosed GD, antithyroid drugs for less than 3 months. TCR sequences were obtained from RNA taken from PBMCs. Germline CDR1 reads SEHNR; CDR2 reads FQNEAQ (reference sequence). This CDR3 is 14 amino acids long. A note on this clonotype: Its matching antigen is unknown. This may be a read error, as it is one base from a much larger clone.

Another study also made use of these data, one on T cells in Graves' hyperthyroidism and ophthalmopathy.

The clonotype comes from a woman aged 25 to 45 with Graves disease. Sequencing used peripheral blood mononuclear cells (PBMCs), obtained at new diagnosis, from a patient treated with antithyroid drugs. The J gene is TRBJ2-1, the V gene TRBV7-9; 8 positions agree with TRBD1. CDR3 nucleotide sequence: TGCGCCAGCAGCTTGGACAGGGCGCAGGGTGAGCAGTTCTTC. It translates to CASSLDRAQGEQFF.